The rows below give T cell receptor beta chains drawn from one sample of a study of cytomegalovirus exposure and HLA in healthy donors. The protocol was immunoSEQ multiplex PCR, while the TCRdb copy is restricted to in-frame clones and leaves out a portion. Seen here are about 190,000 clones, over 60% observed once, and the top ten hold about 4.4%. The sequenced material came from PBMCs. These receptors came from a man younger than 45 in good health and CMV-seropositive. Each CDR3 is given with its conserved first and last residue. The D gene is left open where the match is weak.

cdr3_aa	v_call	d_call
CASSSRGAGQGASGYGYTF	TRBV13	TRBD1
CASSPVGLSGYTF	TRBV18	.
CASSLLYGDTQYF	TRBV19	.
CASTLAGAGETQYF	TRBV2	TRBD2
CASSQGTGITTNEKLFF	TRBV4-1	TRBD1
CASSLGAVLLAKNIQYF	TRBV5-1	.
CASSYSTGYQPQHF	TRBV6-5	.
CASSSWDTSNQPQHF	TRBV19	.
CASGRGLRETQYF	TRBV6-5	TRBD2
CSVEDQGLRVGYGYTF	TRBV29-1	.
CASSLGQGAMPFF	TRBV28	TRBD1
CASSIGGFGKNIQYF	TRBV19	TRBD2
CASRVGQGVAKNIQYF	TRBV5-4	TRBD1
CASSLAGRGVNTEAFF	TRBV7-6	.
CASSQSLAGVSYNEQFF	TRBV5-5	TRBD2
CASSQGSGTGPYNEQFF	TRBV4-3	TRBD1
CASSPQGAANEQFF	TRBV18	.
CASSLIQQAKPYEQYF	TRBV7-3	.
CASRETATGTGAHEQYF	TRBV28	TRBD1
CASSLSQGQETQYF	TRBV5-1	.
CASRIEGAAHEQYF	TRBV5-1	TRBD1
CASSFGSYNEQFF	TRBV28	.
CASSLSRLGTGINYGYTF	TRBV27	TRBD1
CASSSTSADGNEQFF	TRBV5-4	TRBD2
CATSRGSGGHNEQFF	TRBV15	TRBD2
CASTGGRGQGLGTEAFF	TRBV19	.
CASSPRTLGETQYF	TRBV11-2	.